This T cell receptor beta chain was retrieved from a study of cytomegalovirus exposure and HLA in healthy donors. On the study more broadly: The Caucasian-associated ancestry cluster held about 80% of 350 to 450 genotyped donors.

CDR3 length equals 15 residues. In germline, CDR1 is MNHEY, CDR2 SVGAGI. J was trimmed by 4 bases and V by 5 bases; bases with no gene match: 3. Overall study findings and caveats: A later analysis appeared to link common viral pathogens to several of the most significant clusters. Indistinguishable V segments, including TRBV6-2 and TRBV6-3, were excluded. In an earlier analysis, in some 500 donors, most V segments appeared productive either ~87% or ~30% of the time.

This clone has only a few counts. The antigen remains undetermined. The PCR made use of 60 Vbeta and 13 Jbeta primers. Profiled with immunoSEQ multiplex PCR; TCRdb holds only in-frame clones, not every one. The sample holds fewer than 250,000 clones; about four fifths are singletons and the top ten take roughly 10%. This chain uses TRBV6-5 with TRBJ2-3; 13 nucleotides agree with TRBD2. The sequenced sample was PBMCs. This TCR derives from a woman in her fifties or sixties in good health and CMV-seropositive. The CDR3 nucleotides are TGTGCCAGCAGTACTAGCGGGGGGGGGTCAGATACGCAGTATTTT. Translation gives CASSTSGGGSDTQYF.